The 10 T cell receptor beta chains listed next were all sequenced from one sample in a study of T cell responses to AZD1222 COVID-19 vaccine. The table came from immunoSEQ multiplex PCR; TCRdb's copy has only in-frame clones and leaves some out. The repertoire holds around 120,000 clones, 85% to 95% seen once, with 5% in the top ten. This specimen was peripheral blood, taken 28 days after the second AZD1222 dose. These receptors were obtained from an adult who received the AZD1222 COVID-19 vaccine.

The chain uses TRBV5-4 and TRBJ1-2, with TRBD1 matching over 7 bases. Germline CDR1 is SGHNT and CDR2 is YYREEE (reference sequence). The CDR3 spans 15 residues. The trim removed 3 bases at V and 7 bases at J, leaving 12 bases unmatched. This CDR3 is CASSSAARQGVGYTF. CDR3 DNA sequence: TGTGCCAGCAGCTCCGCCGCGAGACAGGGAGTTGGCTACACCTTC. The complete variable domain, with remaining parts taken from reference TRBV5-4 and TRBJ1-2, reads ETGVTQSPTHLIKTRGQQVTLRCSSQSGHNTVSWYQQALGQGPQFIFQYYREEENGRGNFPPRFSGLQFPNYSSELNVNALELDDSALYLCASSSAARQGVGYTFGSGTRLTVV.

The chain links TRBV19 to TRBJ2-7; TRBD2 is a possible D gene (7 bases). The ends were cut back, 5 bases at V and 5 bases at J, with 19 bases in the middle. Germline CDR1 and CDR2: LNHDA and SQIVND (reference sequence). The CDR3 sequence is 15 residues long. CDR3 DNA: TGTGCCAGTAGTCCCTCCTGGGGGGGCCCCGACGAGCAGTACTTC. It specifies CASSPSWGGPDEQYF.

The CDR3 region has the DNA TGTGCCAGCAGCGACGGGACAGCCCAAGAGACCCAGTACTTC. This sequence encodes CASSDGTAQETQYF. The genes are TRBV6-5 and TRBJ2-5, with 7 bases that match TRBD1. In germline, CDR1 is MNHEY, CDR2 SVGAGI. The ends lost 6 bases at V and 1 base at J; junction bases unmatched: 5. This CDR3 region has 14 residues.

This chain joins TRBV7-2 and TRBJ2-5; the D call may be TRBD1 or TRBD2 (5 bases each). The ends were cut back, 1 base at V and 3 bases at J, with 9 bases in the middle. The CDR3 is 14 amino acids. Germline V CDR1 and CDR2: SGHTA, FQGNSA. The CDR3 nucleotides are TGTGCCAGCAGCTTAGTCTGGGGGAAAGAGACCCAGTACTTC. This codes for CASSLVWGKETQYF.

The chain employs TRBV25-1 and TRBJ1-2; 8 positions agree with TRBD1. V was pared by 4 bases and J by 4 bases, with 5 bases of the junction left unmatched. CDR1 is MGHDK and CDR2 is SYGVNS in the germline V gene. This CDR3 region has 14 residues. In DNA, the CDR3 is TGTGCCAGCAGTGCTGGACAGGGCTCCTATGGCTACACCTTC. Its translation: CASSAGQGSYGYTF.

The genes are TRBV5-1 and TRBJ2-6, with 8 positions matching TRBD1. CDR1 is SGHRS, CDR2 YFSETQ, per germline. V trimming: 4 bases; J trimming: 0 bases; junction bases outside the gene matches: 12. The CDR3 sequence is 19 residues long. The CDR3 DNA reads TGCGCCAGCAGCCTGAGGTTCAGGGGGCCTCTCTCTGGGGCCAACGTCCTGACTTTC. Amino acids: CASSLRFRGPLSGANVLTF.

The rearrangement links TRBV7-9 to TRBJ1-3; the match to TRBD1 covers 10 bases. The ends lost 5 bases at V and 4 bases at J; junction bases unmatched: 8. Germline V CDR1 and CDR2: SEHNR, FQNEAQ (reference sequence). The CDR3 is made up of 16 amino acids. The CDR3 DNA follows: TGTGCCAGCAGCGCGACAGGGGGCTTGAAAGGAAACACCATATATTTT. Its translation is CASSATGGLKGNTIYF.

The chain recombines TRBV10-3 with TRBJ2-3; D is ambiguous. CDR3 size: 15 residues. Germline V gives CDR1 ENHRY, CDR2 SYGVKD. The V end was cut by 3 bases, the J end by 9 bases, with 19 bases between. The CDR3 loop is CAISDSFGLRGTQYF. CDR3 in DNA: TGTGCCATCAGTGATAGTTTTGGGTTGAGAGGAACGCAGTATTTT.

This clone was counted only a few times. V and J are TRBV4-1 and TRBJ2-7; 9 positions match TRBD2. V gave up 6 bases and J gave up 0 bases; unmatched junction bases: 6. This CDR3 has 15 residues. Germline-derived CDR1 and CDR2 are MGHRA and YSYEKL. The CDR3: CASSGLAGNSYEQYF. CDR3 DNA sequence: TGCGCCAGCAGTGGGCTAGCGGGGAACTCCTACGAGCAGTACTTC.

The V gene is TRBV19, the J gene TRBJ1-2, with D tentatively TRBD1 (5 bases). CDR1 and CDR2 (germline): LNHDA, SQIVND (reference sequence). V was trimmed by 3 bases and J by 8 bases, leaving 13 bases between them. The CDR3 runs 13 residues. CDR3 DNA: TGTGCCAGTAGTATGGGGGGATCAAGAGGCTACACCTTC. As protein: CASSMGGSRGYTF.